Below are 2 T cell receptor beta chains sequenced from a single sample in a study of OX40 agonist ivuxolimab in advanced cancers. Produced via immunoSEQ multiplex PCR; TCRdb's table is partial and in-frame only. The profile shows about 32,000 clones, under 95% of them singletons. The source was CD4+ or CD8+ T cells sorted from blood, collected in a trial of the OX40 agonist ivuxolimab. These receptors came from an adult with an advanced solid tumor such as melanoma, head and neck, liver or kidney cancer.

The CDR3 loop is CASSRDYLAKNIQYF. The CDR3 nucleotides are TGTGCCAGCTCCCGGGACTATCTCGCCAAAAACATTCAGTACTTC. J is TRBJ2-4 and V is TRBV27, with TRBD2 matching over 7 bases. The V segment lost 8 bases and the J segment 1 base; nucleotides outside the gene matches: 8. Germline CDR1 and CDR2: MNHEY and SMNVEV (reference sequence). The CDR3 has 15 residues.

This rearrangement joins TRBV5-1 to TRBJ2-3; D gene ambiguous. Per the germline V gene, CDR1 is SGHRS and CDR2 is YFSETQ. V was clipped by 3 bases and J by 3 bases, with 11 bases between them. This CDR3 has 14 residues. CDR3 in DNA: TGCGCCAGCAGCTCTCTGGACGAGACAGATACGCAGTATTTT. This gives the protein CASSSLDETDTQYF.